Listed here are 16 T cell receptor beta chains from one sample, sequenced in a study of vaccination and CD4 T cells after COVID-19. Cultured CD4+ T-cell DNA underwent Oncomine TCR Beta short-read sequencing. TCRdb ran MiXCR on the PCR reads and lists one entry per CDR3 protein. The profile shows approximately 16,000 distinct CDR3 sequences, roughly 80% of them singletons. These receptors lack a known antigen. Treatment specified: approximately 9-day PBMC culture with coronavirus spike peptide pools or control peptides (ViraFEST assay). The sample consisted of CD4+ T cells from blood, cultured in vitro, taken after SARS-CoV-2 vaccination. These receptors all come from a human donor who received a COVID-19 vaccine.

In its sample, this clonotype was seen once. The chain uses TRBV5-1 and TRBJ2-3; possibly TRBD1 or TRBD2 for D (5 bases each). The CDR3 extends over 15 amino acids. Deletions cut 2 bases from V and 1 base from J, with 11 bases between. CDR1 and CDR2 from the germline V gene are SGHRS and YFSETQ. CDR3 nucleotides: TGCGCCAGCAGCTTTGGGGGTATTGGCACAGATACGCAGTATTTT. Its translation is CASSFGGIGTDTQYF.

The J gene is TRBJ1-5, the V gene TRBV19; 8 bases align to TRBD1. The V gene's germline CDR1 is LNHDA and CDR2 SQIVND (reference sequence). The CDR3 spans 16 residues. V trimming: 4 bases; J trimming: 1 base; junction bases outside the gene matches: 6. The DNA for the CDR3 is TGTGCCAGTAGTACCAGACAGGGGTTAAGCAATCAGCCCCAGCATTTT. This translates into CASSTRQGLSNQPQHF.

The rearrangement joins TRBV18 to TRBJ1-1; D is perhaps TRBD1 (6 bases). Per germline, CDR1 KGHSH and CDR2 LQKENI. CDR3 length equals 15 residues. The V and J ends lost 4 bases and 1 base respectively, with 13 bases between them. The CDR3 DNA sequence: TGTGCCAGCTCACGCTACAGGGAGGGGAACACTGAAGCTTTCTTT. Encoded protein: CASSRYREGNTEAFF.

The chain recombines TRBV7-2 with TRBJ2-4, with 8 nucleotides matching TRBD1. The ends lost 5 bases at V and 0 bases at J; junction bases unmatched: 6. The CDR3 totals 16 residues. Germline V gives CDR1 SGHTA, CDR2 FQGNSA. The CDR3 DNA follows: TGTGCCAGCAGCATTGCACAGGGGGTAGCCAAAAACATTCAGTACTTC. This encodes CASSIAQGVAKNIQYF.

This clonotype showed up just a few times. CDR3 amino acids: CATSDPGQGKQYF. The CDR3 DNA follows: TGTGCCACCAGTGATCCTGGACAGGGGAAGCAGTACTTC. This chain uses TRBV24-1 with TRBJ2-7; 9 nucleotides line up with TRBD1. This CDR3 comprises 13 residues. Germline values: CDR1 KGHDR, CDR2 SFDVKD. J lost 8 bases, V lost 3 bases, and 4 bases had no gene match.

V is TRBV19 and J is TRBJ1-5, with 9 bases that match TRBD1. CDR3 length equals 14 residues. CDR1 and CDR2 from the germline V gene are LNHDA and SQIVND (reference sequence). Losses at the gene ends were 3 bases for V and 4 bases for J; bases not matched to a gene: 1. The CDR3: CASSMTGGNQPQHF. The CDR3 nucleotides are TGTGCCAGTAGTATGACAGGGGGTAATCAGCCCCAGCATTTT.

The genes are TRBV20-1 and TRBJ1-4, with 8 nucleotides matching TRBD1. The V segment lost 5 bases and the J segment 5 bases; nucleotides outside the gene matches: 7. CDR3 length: 14 residues. The V gene's germline CDR1 is DFQATT and CDR2 SNEGSKA (reference sequence). CDR3 protein: CSAARTGRNEKLFF. DNA of the CDR3: TGCAGTGCTGCCAGGACAGGGAGGAATGAAAAACTGTTTTTT.

The V gene is TRBV6-1, the J gene TRBJ1-3; no clear D. The V end lost 6 bases, the J end lost 4 bases, and 13 bases lay between the germline ends. CDR1 and CDR2 (germline): MNHNS, SASEGT. The length of the CDR3 is 14 residues. The CDR3 region has the DNA TGTGCCAGCAGCTTGACTAACCCGGGAAACACCATATATTTT. Translation gives CASSLTNPGNTIYF.

The V and J genes are TRBV15 and TRBJ1-1; D uncertain. Trimming cost V 5 bases and J 0 bases, with 7 bases left between them. CDR3 length equals 13 residues. Per germline, CDR1 LNHNV and CDR2 YYDKDF (reference sequence). The CDR3 spells CATSRGLNTEAFF. CDR3 nucleotide sequence: TGTGCCACCAGCCGAGGCCTGAACACTGAAGCTTTCTTT.

The J gene is TRBJ2-3, the V gene TRBV15, with unresolved D. Per the germline V gene, CDR1 is LNHNV and CDR2 is YYDKDF (reference sequence). This CDR3 is built from 15 residues. The V gene lost 0 bases and the J gene lost 4 bases, with 11 bases spanning the gap. This CDR3 reads CATSRELLGSDTQYF. CDR3 nucleotide sequence: TGTGCCACCAGCAGAGAGCTTCTGGGGTCAGATACGCAGTATTTT. Drawing the rest from reference TRBV15 and TRBJ2-3, the complete variable domain is DAMVIQNPRYQVTQFGKPVTLSCSQTLNHNVMYWYQQKSSQAPKLLFHYYDKDFNNEADTPDNFQSRRPNTSFCFLDIRSPGLGDTAMYLCATSRELLGSDTQYFGPGTRLTVL.

The CDR3 here is CASSPDRVTRSGNTIYF. The CDR3 DNA reads as TGTGCCAGCAGCCCCGACAGGGTAACTCGCTCTGGAAACACCATATATTTT. The chain links TRBV6-1 to TRBJ1-3; 7 bases line up with TRBD1. Germline values: CDR1 MNHNS, CDR2 SASEGT. Trimming cost V 6 bases and J 0 bases; bases outside gene matches: 11. The CDR3 spans 17 residues.

The chain combines TRBV7-8 with TRBJ1-2; D perhaps matches TRBD1 (5 bases). CDR1 and CDR2 from the germline V gene are SGHVS and FQNEAQ. The CDR3 has 16 amino acids. The V and J ends lost 1 base and 3 bases respectively, with 15 bases between them. CDR3 nucleotide sequence: TGTGCCAGCAGCTTAGTGGGGGGGTTACTCGACTATGGCTACACCTTC. It codes for CASSLVGGLLDYGYTF.

The genes are TRBV11-3 and TRBJ1-5; D is uncertain. The CDR3 is made up of 13 amino acids. V was pared by 3 bases and J by 3 bases, with 6 bases between. Germline loops: CDR1 SGHNT, CDR2 YENEEA. The CDR3 coding sequence is TGTGCCAGCAGCTTGGGTGCCAATCAGCCCCAGCATTTT. It translates to CASSLGANQPQHF.

This chain links TRBV6-1 with TRBJ1-5; the D is unclear. Deletions cut 8 bases from V and 0 bases from J, with 2 bases between. Germline V gene data show CDR1 as MNHNS and CDR2 as SASEGT. This CDR3 is 11 amino acids long. This CDR3 reads CASGSNQPQHF. The CDR3 nucleotides read TGTGCCAGCGGTAGCAATCAGCCCCAGCATTTT.

By its share, this clonotype is medium-sized. V gene TRBV18 combines with J gene TRBJ2-5; possibly TRBD2 for D (6 bases). This CDR3 region has 13 residues. The V gene's germline CDR1 is KGHSH and CDR2 LQKENI. The V end was cut by 8 bases, the J end by 1 base, with 11 bases between. The CDR3 loop reads CASAWTTQETQYF. CDR3 nucleotides: TGTGCCAGCGCCTGGACTACCCAAGAGACCCAGTACTTC.

J is TRBJ1-2 and V is TRBV19; 7 nucleotides align to TRBD1. The germline V gene has CDR1 LNHDA and CDR2 SQIVND (reference sequence). V lost 5 bases, J lost 8 bases, and 11 bases stayed unmatched. The CDR3 loop spans 14 amino acids. The CDR3 sequence is CASSALQGFGGYTF. CDR3 coding DNA: TGTGCCAGTAGTGCGTTACAGGGGTTTGGAGGCTACACCTTC.